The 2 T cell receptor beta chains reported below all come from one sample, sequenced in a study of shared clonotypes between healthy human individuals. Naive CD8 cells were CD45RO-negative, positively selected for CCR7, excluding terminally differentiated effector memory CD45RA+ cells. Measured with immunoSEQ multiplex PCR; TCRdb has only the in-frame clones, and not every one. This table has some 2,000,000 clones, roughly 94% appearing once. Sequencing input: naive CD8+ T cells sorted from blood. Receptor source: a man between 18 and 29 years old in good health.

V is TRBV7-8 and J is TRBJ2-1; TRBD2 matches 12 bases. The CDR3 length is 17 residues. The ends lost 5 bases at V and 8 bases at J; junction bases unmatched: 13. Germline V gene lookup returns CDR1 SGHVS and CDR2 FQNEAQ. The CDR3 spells CASSTRLAGATGDEQFF. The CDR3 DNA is TGTGCCAGCAGCACAAGACTAGCGGGGGCGACTGGCGATGAGCAGTTCTTC. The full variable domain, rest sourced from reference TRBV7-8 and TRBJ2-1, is GAGVSQSPRYKVAKRGQDVALRCDPISGHVSLFWYQQALGQGPEFLTYFQNEAQLDKSGLPSDRFFAERPEGSVSTLKIQRTQQEDSAVYLCASSTRLAGATGDEQFFGPGTRLTVL.

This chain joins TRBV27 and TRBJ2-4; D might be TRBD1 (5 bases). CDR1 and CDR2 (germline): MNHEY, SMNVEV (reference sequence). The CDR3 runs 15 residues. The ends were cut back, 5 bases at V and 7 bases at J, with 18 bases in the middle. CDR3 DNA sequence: TGTGCCAGCAGTATCGTCGGACCGGCAGGGAACATTCAGTACTTC. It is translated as CASSIVGPAGNIQYF.